This T cell receptor (beta chain) comes out of a study of cytomegalovirus exposure and HLA in healthy donors. Study as a whole: Out of approximately 170 million T cells, an earlier analysis found some 120 million unique TCR beta sequences in total.

13 Jbeta primers and 60 Vbeta primers were used for the PCR. Assay used: immunoSEQ multiplex PCR; TCRdb lists only in-frame clones, some missing. The sample records 100,000 to 150,000 clones, 70% to 90% being singletons. The CDR3 contains 14 residues. Germline CDR1 reads SGHTS; CDR2 reads YDEGEE. V shed 4 bases and J shed 10 bases, with 15 bases lying between them. What was sequenced was PBMCs. The receptor comes from a man in his late teens or twenties in good health and CMV-seropositive. This sequence joins TRBV5-8 and TRBJ1-6; D call uncertain. The CDR3 region has the DNA TGTGCCAGCAGCCCGGATCGCCCCGGGTCACCCCTCCACTTT. This translates into CASSPDRPGSPLHF.